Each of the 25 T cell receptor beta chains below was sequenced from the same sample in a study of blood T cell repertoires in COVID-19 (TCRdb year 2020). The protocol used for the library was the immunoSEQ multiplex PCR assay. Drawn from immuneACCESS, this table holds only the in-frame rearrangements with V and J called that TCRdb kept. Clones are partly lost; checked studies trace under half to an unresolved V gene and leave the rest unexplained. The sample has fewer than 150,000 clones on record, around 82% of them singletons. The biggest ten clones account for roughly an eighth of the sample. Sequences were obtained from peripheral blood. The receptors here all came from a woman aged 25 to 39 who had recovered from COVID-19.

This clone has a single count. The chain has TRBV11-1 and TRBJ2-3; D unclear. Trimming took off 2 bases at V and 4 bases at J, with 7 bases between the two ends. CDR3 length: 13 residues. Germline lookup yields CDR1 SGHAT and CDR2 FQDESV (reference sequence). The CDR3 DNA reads TGTGCCAGCAGCTTACGGGTCTCAGATACGCAGTATTTT. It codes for CASSLRVSDTQYF.

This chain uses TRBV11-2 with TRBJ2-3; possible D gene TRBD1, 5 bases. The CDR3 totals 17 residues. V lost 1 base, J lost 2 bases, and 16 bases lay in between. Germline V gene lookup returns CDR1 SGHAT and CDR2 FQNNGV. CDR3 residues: CASSLGLGQRYTDTQYF. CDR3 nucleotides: TGTGCCAGCAGCTTAGGGCTGGGGCAGAGATACACAGATACGCAGTATTTT.

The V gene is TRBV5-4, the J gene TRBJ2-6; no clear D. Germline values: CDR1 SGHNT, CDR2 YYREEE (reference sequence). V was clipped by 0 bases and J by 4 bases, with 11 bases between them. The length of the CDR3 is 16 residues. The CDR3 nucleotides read TGTGCCAGCAGCTTGGAATTGAAAGCGGGGGCCAACGTCCTGACTTTC. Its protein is CASSLELKAGANVLTF.

The CDR3 DNA reads TGTGCCAGCAGCTTGGGACTAGCGGGGACAAACTACAATGAGCAGTTCTTC. This translates into CASSLGLAGTNYNEQFF. The rearrangement links TRBV5-8 to TRBJ2-1; 11 nucleotides align to TRBD2. CDR1 is SGHTS, CDR2 YDEGEE, per germline. Unmatched junction bases numbered 5, after V lost 0 bases and J lost 3 bases. This CDR3 has 17 amino acids.

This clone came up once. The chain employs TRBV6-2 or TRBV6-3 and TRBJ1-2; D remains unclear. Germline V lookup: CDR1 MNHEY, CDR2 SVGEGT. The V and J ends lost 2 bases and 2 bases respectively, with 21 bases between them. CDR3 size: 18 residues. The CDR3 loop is CASSYLTPYGNINYGYTF. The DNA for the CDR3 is TGTGCCAGCAGTTACCTCACGCCGTATGGCAATATCAACTATGGCTACACCTTC.

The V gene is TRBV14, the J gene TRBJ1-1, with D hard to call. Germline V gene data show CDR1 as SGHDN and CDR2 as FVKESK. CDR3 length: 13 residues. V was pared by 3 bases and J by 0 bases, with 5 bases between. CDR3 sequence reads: CASSQGVNTEAFF. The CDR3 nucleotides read TGTGCCAGCAGCCAGGGAGTGAACACTGAAGCTTTCTTT.

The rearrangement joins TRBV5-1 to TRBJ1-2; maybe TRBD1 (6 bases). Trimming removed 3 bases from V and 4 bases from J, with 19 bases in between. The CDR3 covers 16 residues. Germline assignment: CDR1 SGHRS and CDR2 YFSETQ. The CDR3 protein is CASSSSLGQTVYGYTF. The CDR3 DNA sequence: TGCGCCAGCAGCTCCAGTCTAGGACAGACAGTCTATGGCTACACCTTC.

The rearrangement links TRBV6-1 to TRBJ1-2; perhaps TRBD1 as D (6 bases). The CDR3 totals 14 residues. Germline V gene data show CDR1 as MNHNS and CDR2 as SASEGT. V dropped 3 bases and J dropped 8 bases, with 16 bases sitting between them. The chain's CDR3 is CASSESGGGWGYTF. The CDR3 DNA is TGTGCCAGCAGTGAGTCGGGCGGGGGCTGGGGCTACACCTTC.

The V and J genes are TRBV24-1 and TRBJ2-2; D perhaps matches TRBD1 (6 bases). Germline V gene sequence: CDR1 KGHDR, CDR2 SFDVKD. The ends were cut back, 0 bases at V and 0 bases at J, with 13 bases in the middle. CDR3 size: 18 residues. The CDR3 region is CATSDLNRAGSNTGELFF. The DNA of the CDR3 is TGTGCCACCAGTGATTTGAACAGGGCAGGATCGAACACCGGGGAGCTGTTTTTT.

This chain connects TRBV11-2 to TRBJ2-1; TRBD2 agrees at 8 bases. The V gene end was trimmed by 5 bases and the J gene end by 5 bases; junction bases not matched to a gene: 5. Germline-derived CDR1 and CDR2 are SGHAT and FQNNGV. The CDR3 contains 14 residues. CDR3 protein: CASSPKRENNEQFF. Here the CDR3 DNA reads TGTGCCAGCAGCCCTAAGCGGGAGAACAATGAGCAGTTCTTC.

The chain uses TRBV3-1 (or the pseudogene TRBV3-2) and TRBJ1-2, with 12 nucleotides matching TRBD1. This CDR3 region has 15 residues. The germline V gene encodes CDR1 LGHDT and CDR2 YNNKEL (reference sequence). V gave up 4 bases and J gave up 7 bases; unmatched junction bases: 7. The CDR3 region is CASSPGQGAILGYTF. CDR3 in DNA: TGTGCCAGCAGCCCGGGACAGGGGGCGATTCTTGGCTACACCTTC.

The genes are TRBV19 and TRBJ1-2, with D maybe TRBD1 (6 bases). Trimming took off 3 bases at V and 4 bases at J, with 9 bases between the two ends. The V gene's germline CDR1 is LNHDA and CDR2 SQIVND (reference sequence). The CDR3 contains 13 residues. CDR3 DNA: TGTGCCAGTAGTATCGACAGGCGCTATGGCTACACCTTC. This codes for CASSIDRRYGYTF. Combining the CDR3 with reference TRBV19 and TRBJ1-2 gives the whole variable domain DGGITQSPKYLFRKEGQNVTLSCEQNLNHDAMYWYRQDPGQGLRLIYYSQIVNDFQKGDIAEGYSVSREKKESFPLTVTSAQKNPTAFYLCASSIDRRYGYTFGSGTRLTVV.

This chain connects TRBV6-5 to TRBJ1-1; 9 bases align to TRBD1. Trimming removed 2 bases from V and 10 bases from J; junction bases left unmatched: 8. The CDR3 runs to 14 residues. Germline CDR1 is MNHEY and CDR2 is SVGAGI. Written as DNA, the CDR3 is TGTGCCAGCAGTTACAAACAGGGGGCGATAAGAGCTTTCTTT. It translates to CASSYKQGAIRAFF.

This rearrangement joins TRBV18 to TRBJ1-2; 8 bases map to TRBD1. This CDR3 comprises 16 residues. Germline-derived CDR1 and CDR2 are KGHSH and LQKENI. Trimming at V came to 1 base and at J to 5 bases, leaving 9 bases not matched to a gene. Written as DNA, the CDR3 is TGTGCCAGCTCACCACAGGCAGGGGGCGCGATATATGGCTACACCTTC. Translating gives CASSPQAGGAIYGYTF.

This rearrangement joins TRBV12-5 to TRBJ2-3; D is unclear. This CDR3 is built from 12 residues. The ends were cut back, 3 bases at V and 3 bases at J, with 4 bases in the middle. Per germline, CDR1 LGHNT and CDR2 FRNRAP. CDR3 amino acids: CASGFLTDTQYF. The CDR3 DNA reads TGTGCTAGTGGTTTTTTAACAGATACGCAGTATTTT.

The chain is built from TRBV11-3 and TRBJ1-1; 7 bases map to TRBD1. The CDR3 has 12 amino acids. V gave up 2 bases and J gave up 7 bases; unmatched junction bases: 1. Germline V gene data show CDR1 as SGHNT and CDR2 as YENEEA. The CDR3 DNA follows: TGTGCCAGCAGCTTAAGACAGGGTGAAGCTTTCTTT. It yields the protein CASSLRQGEAFF.

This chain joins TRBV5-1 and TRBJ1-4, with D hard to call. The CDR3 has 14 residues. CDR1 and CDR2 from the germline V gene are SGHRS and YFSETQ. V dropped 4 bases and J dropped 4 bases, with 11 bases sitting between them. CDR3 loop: CASSPYGVNEKLFF. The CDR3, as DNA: TGCGCCAGCAGCCCGTACGGGGTTAATGAAAAACTGTTTTTT.

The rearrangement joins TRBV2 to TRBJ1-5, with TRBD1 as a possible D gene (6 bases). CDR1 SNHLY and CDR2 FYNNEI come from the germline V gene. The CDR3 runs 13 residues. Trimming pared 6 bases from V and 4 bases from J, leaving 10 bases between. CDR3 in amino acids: CASRLGGNQPQHF. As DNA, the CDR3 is TGTGCCAGCAGGTTAGGGGGAAATCAGCCCCAGCATTTT. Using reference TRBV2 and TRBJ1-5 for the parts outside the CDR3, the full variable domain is EPEVTQTPSHQVTQMGQEVILRCVPISNHLYFYWYRQILGQKVEFLVSFYNNEISEKSEIFDDQFSVERPDGSNFTLKIRSTKLEDSAMYFCASRLGGNQPQHFGDGTRLSIL.

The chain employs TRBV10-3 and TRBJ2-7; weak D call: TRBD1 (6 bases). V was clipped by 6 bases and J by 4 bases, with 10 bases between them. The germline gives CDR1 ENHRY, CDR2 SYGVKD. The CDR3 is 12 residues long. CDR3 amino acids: CAIRDSLYEQYF. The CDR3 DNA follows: TGTGCCATCAGGGACAGCCTATACGAGCAGTACTTC.

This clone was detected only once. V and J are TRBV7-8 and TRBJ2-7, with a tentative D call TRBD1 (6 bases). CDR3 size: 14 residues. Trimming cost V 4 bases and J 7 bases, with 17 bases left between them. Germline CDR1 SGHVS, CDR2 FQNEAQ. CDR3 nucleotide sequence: TGTGCCAGCAGCTGGAGGAAGGTCCAGGGGGAGCAGTACTTC. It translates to CASSWRKVQGEQYF.

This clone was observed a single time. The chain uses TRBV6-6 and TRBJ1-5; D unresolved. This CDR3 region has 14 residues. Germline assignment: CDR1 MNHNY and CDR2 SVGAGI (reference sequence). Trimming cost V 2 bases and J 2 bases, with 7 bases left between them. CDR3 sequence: CASSYVSGNQPQHF. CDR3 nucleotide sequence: TGTGCCAGCAGTTACGTCTCTGGCAATCAGCCCCAGCATTTT.

The CDR3 here is CASSPVASSSLYNEQFF. As DNA, the CDR3 is TGCGCCAGCAGCCCCGTAGCTAGCTCTTCATTATACAATGAGCAGTTCTTC. The V call is TRBV5-1, the J call TRBJ2-1; D might be TRBD2 (5 bases). From germline, CDR1 is SGHRS and CDR2 YFSETQ. This CDR3 spans 17 amino acids. V was trimmed by 4 bases and J by 4 bases, leaving 21 bases between them.

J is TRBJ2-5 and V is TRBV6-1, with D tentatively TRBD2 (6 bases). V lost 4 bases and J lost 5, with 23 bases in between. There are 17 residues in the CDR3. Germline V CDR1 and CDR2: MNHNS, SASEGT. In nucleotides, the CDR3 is TGTGCCAGCAGTGTTTCCGGGACTGTCCTTCCCGGGGAGACCCAGTACTTC. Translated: CASSVSGTVLPGETQYF.

CDR3 DNA: TGTGCCAGCAGTTTAGAGGAACAGGGTCATAGCACAGATACGCAGTATTTT. Translation gives CASSLEEQGHSTDTQYF. This chain joins TRBV2 and TRBJ2-3, with TRBD1 as a possible D gene (6 bases). The germline gives CDR1 SNHLY, CDR2 FYNNEI. Trimming took 5 bases from V and 0 from J, leaving 18 bases between them. There are 17 residues in the CDR3. The variable domain in full, completed from reference TRBV2 and TRBJ2-3, reads EPEVTQTPSHQVTQMGQEVILRCVPISNHLYFYWYRQILGQKVEFLVSFYNNEISEKSEIFDDQFSVERPDGSNFTLKIRSTKLEDSAMYFCASSLEEQGHSTDTQYFGPGTRLTVL.

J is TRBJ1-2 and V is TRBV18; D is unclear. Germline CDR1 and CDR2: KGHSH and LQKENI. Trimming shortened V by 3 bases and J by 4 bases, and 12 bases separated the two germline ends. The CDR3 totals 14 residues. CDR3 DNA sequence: TGTGCCAGCTCACCGTTGCCGCCCAGCTATGGCTACACCTTC. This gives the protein CASSPLPPSYGYTF.